The 23 T cell receptor beta chains in this list originate from one sample, sequenced in a study of cytomegalovirus exposure and HLA in healthy donors. The PCR ran on 60 Vbeta and 13 Jbeta primers. The assay was immunoSEQ multiplex PCR, and TCRdb's table has in-frame clones only and misses some. This sample's table has 130,000 or so clones. The source material was PBMCs. The receptor set was obtained from a woman aged 18-30 years in good health and CMV-seronegative.

The V call is TRBV11-3, the J call TRBJ2-1, with a possible D match to TRBD1 (5 bases). Germline V gene data show CDR1 as SGHNT and CDR2 as YENEEA. V dropped 4 bases and J dropped 0 bases, with 10 bases sitting between them. This CDR3 comprises 15 residues. The CDR3 protein is CASSSPDSSYNEQFF. The CDR3 DNA is TGTGCCAGCAGCTCCCCCGACAGCTCCTACAATGAGCAGTTCTTC.

The chain has TRBV4-2 and TRBJ2-5; TRBD1 matches at 7 bases. The germline gives CDR1 LGHNA, CDR2 YNFKEQ. The CDR3 runs to 15 residues. After removal of 3 bases from V and 4 bases from J, the junction contained 8 bases not matched to a gene. Written as DNA, the CDR3 is TGTGCCAGCAGCCATGGGGACAGCCGCGGAGAGACCCAGTACTTC. Residues: CASSHGDSRGETQYF.

This sequence joins TRBV5-1 and TRBJ2-3; D may be TRBD1 (6 bases). Trimming pared 4 bases from V and 5 bases from J, leaving 17 bases between. Germline V gene lookup returns CDR1 SGHRS and CDR2 YFSETQ. This CDR3 has 15 residues. CDR3 protein: CASSTDGQGGDTQYF. CDR3 sequence (DNA): TGCGCCAGCAGCACGGACGGCCAAGGGGGAGATACGCAGTATTTT.

The chain recombines TRBV27 with TRBJ2-3; 7 bases are a match to TRBD2. This CDR3 is built from 15 residues. V dropped 7 bases and J dropped 0; count of bases not matched to a gene: 7. From germline, CDR1 is MNHEY and CDR2 SMNVEV (reference sequence). CDR3 DNA sequence: TGTGCCAGCACTAAAAGCGGGGTCAGCACAGATACGCAGTATTTT. Translation: CASTKSGVSTDTQYF.

The genes are TRBV4-1 and TRBJ1-2, with D perhaps matching TRBD1 (6 bases). The CDR3 contains 13 residues. Trimming pared 2 bases from V and 3 bases from J, leaving 7 bases between. The germline gives CDR1 MGHRA, CDR2 YSYEKL. The CDR3, as DNA: TGCGCCAGCAGCCAACAGGGGCACTATGGCTACACCTTC. Its translation is CASSQQGHYGYTF.

The rearrangement joins TRBV30 to TRBJ1-6; D perhaps matches TRBD1 (6 bases). In germline, CDR1 is GTSNPN, CDR2 SVGIG (reference sequence). Trimming pared 2 bases from V and 8 bases from J, leaving 10 bases between. This CDR3 is 13 amino acids long. CDR3 sequence reads: CAWSPTGDSPLHF. CDR3 nucleotide sequence: TGTGCCTGGAGTCCGACAGGAGATTCACCCCTCCACTTT.

The chain combines TRBV19 with TRBJ2-1; 11 nucleotides line up with TRBD2. The CDR3 runs 15 residues. Germline assignment: CDR1 LNHDA and CDR2 SQIVND (reference sequence). Trimming cost V 8 bases and J 5 bases; bases outside gene matches: 8. The CDR3 sequence: CASRLAGRYDNEQFF. DNA of the CDR3: TGTGCCAGTCGACTAGCGGGAAGATATGACAATGAGCAGTTCTTC.

The J gene is TRBJ2-3, the V gene TRBV5-4; the D gene is possibly TRBD2 (6 bases). CDR1 and CDR2 (germline): SGHNT, YYREEE (reference sequence). V was cut by 6 bases and J by 2 bases, with 16 bases left in between. The CDR3 has 15 residues. CDR3 DNA: TGTGCCAGCACCGCGACTAGTTCTATCACAGATACGCAGTATTTT. Its protein is CASTATSSITDTQYF.

Notes on this clone: No conserved phenylalanine or tryptophan is present at the end of the CDR3, so a read error is the likely explanation. The CDR3 coding sequence is TGTGCCAGCAGCGATAGGACAGGGGCAGATACGCAGTATCTT. Amino acids: CASSDRTGADTQYL. This chain links TRBV5-4 with TRBJ2-3; 9 nucleotides match TRBD1. The CDR3 is 14 residues long. In germline, CDR1 is SGHNT, CDR2 YYREEE (reference sequence). J gave up 4 bases and V 4 bases, and 4 bases lay outside the gene matches.

J is TRBJ1-2 and V is TRBV2; 7 bases are shared with TRBD1. In germline, CDR1 is SNHLY, CDR2 FYNNEI. The trim removed 3 bases at V and 5 bases at J, leaving 9 bases unmatched. The CDR3 extends over 15 amino acids. CDR3 DNA: TGTGCCAGCAGTGACCGGGGACAGCGAGTTTATGGCTACACCTTC. Encoded protein: CASSDRGQRVYGYTF.

The rearrangement links TRBV19 to TRBJ2-3, with TRBD2 as a possible D gene (6 bases). V was cut by 5 bases and J by 7 bases, with 16 bases left in between. The CDR3 is 14 amino acids. Germline CDR1 is LNHDA and CDR2 is SQIVND (reference sequence). CDR3 bases: TGTGCCAGTAGTCCCCCCGGGAGCTGGTATACGCAGTATTTT. Amino acids: CASSPPGSWYTQYF.

The V gene is TRBV5-4, the J gene TRBJ2-1; TRBD2 matches at 10 bases. CDR1 is SGHNT and CDR2 is YYREEE in the germline V gene (reference sequence). Germline trimming cut 4 bases from V and 5 bases from J; bases unmatched to any gene: 3. The CDR3 runs 14 residues. CDR3 in DNA: TGTGCCAGCAGCCGGACTAGCGGAAACAATGAGCAGTTCTTC. It translates to CASSRTSGNNEQFF.

V gene TRBV28 combines with J gene TRBJ1-1; D perhaps matches TRBD1 (5 bases). The CDR3 covers 14 residues. Germline V gene lookup returns CDR1 MDHEN and CDR2 SYDVKM. V lost 3 bases and J lost 1, with 9 bases in between. CDR3 DNA: TGTGCCAGCAGTTTGGCAGGGAAGAACACTGAAGCTTTCTTT. Encoded protein: CASSLAGKNTEAFF.

The chain joins TRBV12-5 to TRBJ2-1, with 7 nucleotides matching TRBD2. Germline V lookup: CDR1 LGHNT, CDR2 FRNRAP. There are 15 residues in the CDR3. The V segment lost 6 bases and the J segment 8 bases; nucleotides outside the gene matches: 13. The CDR3 is CASGPLVGGVDEQFF. The CDR3 region has the DNA TGTGCTAGTGGCCCCTTAGTGGGAGGGGTGGATGAGCAGTTCTTC.

The rearrangement links TRBV4-2 to TRBJ2-7; D perhaps matches TRBD2 (5 bases). V lost 0 bases to trimming and J lost 6 bases, with 12 bases between them. Germline V gene lookup returns CDR1 LGHNA and CDR2 YNFKEQ. This CDR3 comprises 14 residues. The CDR3 loop is CASSQDQREGEQYV. The CDR3 DNA follows: TGTGCCAGCAGCCAAGACCAGCGAGAGGGCGAGCAGTACGTC.

The V gene is TRBV4-1, the J gene TRBJ2-1; a possible D gene is TRBD2 (5 bases). The CDR3 consists of 14 residues. V was cut by 4 bases and J by 1 base, with 8 bases left in between. Germline V gene lookup returns CDR1 MGHRA and CDR2 YSYEKL. The CDR3 reads CASSPRESYNEQFF. The CDR3 coding sequence is TGCGCCAGCAGCCCCCGGGAATCCTACAATGAGCAGTTCTTC.

The rearrangement uses TRBV18 and TRBJ1-2; maybe TRBD1 (5 bases). CDR3 size: 14 residues. V lost 0 bases to trimming and J lost 4 bases, with 9 bases between them. Germline-derived CDR1 and CDR2 are KGHSH and LQKENI. CDR3 region: CASSPPEGPYGYTF. The CDR3 coding sequence is TGTGCCAGCTCACCACCGGAGGGGCCCTATGGCTACACCTTC.

V and J are TRBV6-5 and TRBJ2-3, with TRBD1 matching over 7 bases. V lost 6 bases, J lost 4 bases, and 7 bases stayed unmatched. Germline loops: CDR1 MNHEY, CDR2 SVGAGI. CDR3 length equals 14 residues. The CDR3: CASSERQGADTQYF. The CDR3 DNA follows: TGTGCCAGCAGCGAAAGACAGGGTGCAGATACGCAGTATTTT.

The rearrangement uses TRBV5-1 and TRBJ2-1; 7 bases line up with TRBD2. Germline CDR1 and CDR2: SGHRS and YFSETQ. The CDR3 extends over 17 amino acids. The junction had 9 bases not matched to a gene; V was cut back by 3 bases and J by 0 bases. For the CDR3, the DNA is TGCGCCAGCAGCTCGGACCCCGGGGGGAACTCCTACAATGAGCAGTTCTTC. This codes for CASSSDPGGNSYNEQFF. Full variable domain (outside the CDR3, taken from reference TRBV5-1 and TRBJ2-1): KAGVTQTPRYLIKTRGQQVTLSCSPISGHRSVSWYQQTPGQGLQFLFEYFSETQRNKGNFPGRFSGRQFSNSRSEMNVSTLELGDSALYLCASSSDPGGNSYNEQFFGPGTRLTVL.

The chain is built from TRBV10-3 and TRBJ1-3, with 8 bases identical to TRBD1. The CDR3 consists of 14 residues. Germline loops: CDR1 ENHRY, CDR2 SYGVKD. After removal of 6 bases from V and 6 bases from J, the junction contained 7 bases not matched to a gene. This CDR3 reads CAISRTGSENTIYF. DNA of the CDR3: TGTGCCATCAGCCGGACAGGGTCGGAAAACACCATATATTTT.

V and J are TRBV27 and TRBJ2-5, with a weak D call TRBD2 (6 bases). Trimming left V 7 bases short and J 5 bases short, with 20 bases between. Germline V lookup: CDR1 MNHEY, CDR2 SMNVEV (reference sequence). CDR3 length: 15 residues. The CDR3 loop is CASTTRGARGETQYF. The CDR3 nucleotides are TGTGCCAGCACCACCCGGGGCGCCCGGGGGGAGACCCAGTACTTC.

The chain links TRBV5-1 to TRBJ2-3; a weak D match, TRBD1 (5 bases). Germline V lookup: CDR1 SGHRS, CDR2 YFSETQ. CDR3 size: 14 residues. V was pared by 7 bases and J by 0 bases, with 12 bases between. The CDR3: CASQQDSSTDTQYF. The CDR3 DNA reads TGCGCCAGCCAACAGGATTCTAGCACAGATACGCAGTATTTT. The complete variable domain, with remaining parts taken from reference TRBV5-1 and TRBJ2-3, reads KAGVTQTPRYLIKTRGQQVTLSCSPISGHRSVSWYQQTPGQGLQFLFEYFSETQRNKGNFPGRFSGRQFSNSRSEMNVSTLELGDSALYLCASQQDSSTDTQYFGPGTRLTVL.

The CDR3 loop reads CASSEWGTGAYEQYF. As DNA, the CDR3 is TGTGCCAGCAGTGAATGGGGGACGGGAGCCTACGAGCAGTACTTC. The chain uses TRBV6-1 and TRBJ2-7; D is possibly TRBD2 (6 bases). The CDR3 consists of 15 residues. The V end lost 2 bases, the J end lost 2 bases, and 13 bases lay between the germline ends. Germline CDR1 reads MNHNS; CDR2 reads SASEGT.